Listed below are T cell receptor beta chains from one sample, sequenced in a study of blood T cell repertoires in COVID-19. Profiling relied on immunoSEQ multiplex PCR, and the TCRdb table lists in-frame clones only, not all of them. The profile covers fewer than 350,000 clones, with 85% appearing a single time and under 2% taken by the ten largest. Sequencing input: PBMCs or T cells enriched from blood (not recorded which). Source of these receptors: a woman in her twenties or thirties who had been exposed to COVID-19. The conserved cysteine and the conserved F or W are not part of the CDR3 here. Each record gives: J gene, V gene, CDR3 protein.

>TRBJ1-6|TRBV4-2
ASSQRGQGANSNSPLH
>TRBJ1-1|TRBV9
ASSVGIGHVAEAF
>TRBJ1-2|TRBV7-9
ASSLAPPGANYGYT
>TRBJ1-1|TRBV5-1
ASSHGQGDTEAF
>TRBJ2-1|TRBV4-2
ASSQDSLAWEQF
>TRBJ1-1|TRBV16
ASSQAVLEANTEAF
>TRBJ2-7|TRBV5-4
ASSLAGTSSYEQY
>TRBJ2-5|TRBV5-4
AVGGGRLQGQETQY
>TRBJ1-2|TRBV11-2
ASSLIHGSVYGYT
>TRBJ1-2|TRBV19
ASSILETGVYGYT
>TRBJ1-2|TRBV2
ASRGQGRNGYT
>TRBJ2-5|TRBV14
ASSQDPRETQY
>TRBJ2-1|TRBV19
ASKLAGGSYNEQF
>TRBJ2-4|TRBV4-1
ASSLVAGGSSENIQY
>TRBJ2-5|TRBV25-1
ASSDPAQLQETQY
>TRBJ2-5|TRBV5-1
ASSNSGGVQETQY
>TRBJ2-5|TRBV7-9
ASTVSGAETQY
>TRBJ2-1|TRBV7-3
ASSLIADSYNEQF
>TRBJ2-7|TRBV21-1
ASSKEGRVSEQY
>TRBJ1-2|TRBV2
ASSRTEANYGYT
>TRBJ1-1|TRBV7-9
ASSPIIGTTLNTEAF
>TRBJ2-7|TRBV6-1
ASSESEAYYEQY
>TRBJ1-2|TRBV28
ATDPSWGGVTYGYT
>TRBJ2-2|TRBV5-1
ASSLDRAGTGELF
>TRBJ2-7|TRBV14
ASSQVNNEQY
>TRBJ2-7|TRBV2
ASSEEPGTAYEQY
>TRBJ1-6|TRBV7-9
ASSPRAANNSPLH
>TRBJ2-3|TRBV7-9
ASSEGYRPDTQY
>TRBJ1-2|TRBV27
ASRYYMGGETYGYT
>TRBJ2-5|TRBV28
ASLTGGKETQY
>TRBJ2-7|TRBV28
ASSTPGQGNYEQY
>TRBJ2-2|TRBV7-3
ATDDGQGVRELF
>TRBJ1-2|TRBV24-1
ATSDHRGAYGYT
>TRBJ2-2|TRBV11-1
ASSSFTGELF
>TRBJ1-2|TRBV28
ASRTGTGRTYGYT
>TRBJ1-2|TRBV5-4
ASSFTRGPYGYT
>TRBJ1-4|TRBV9
ASSARGQGDEKLF
>TRBJ2-3|TRBV30
AWSVGRWLGTQY
>TRBJ1-1|TRBV13
ASRGQPGMNTEAF
>TRBJ2-3|TRBV30
AWDRGDTQY
>TRBJ1-2|TRBV4-1
ASSQVGANYGYT
>TRBJ1-2|TRBV27
ASQPRTGGQANYGYT
>TRBJ1-2|TRBV7-8
ASSLAGRYGYT
>TRBJ1-1|TRBV29-1
SVSHLSRTEAF
>TRBJ2-5|TRBV5-6
ASRRAGGEETQY
>TRBJ1-1|TRBV28
ASSQTGGTEAF
>TRBJ2-3|TRBV7-3
ASSLGRGGATADTQY